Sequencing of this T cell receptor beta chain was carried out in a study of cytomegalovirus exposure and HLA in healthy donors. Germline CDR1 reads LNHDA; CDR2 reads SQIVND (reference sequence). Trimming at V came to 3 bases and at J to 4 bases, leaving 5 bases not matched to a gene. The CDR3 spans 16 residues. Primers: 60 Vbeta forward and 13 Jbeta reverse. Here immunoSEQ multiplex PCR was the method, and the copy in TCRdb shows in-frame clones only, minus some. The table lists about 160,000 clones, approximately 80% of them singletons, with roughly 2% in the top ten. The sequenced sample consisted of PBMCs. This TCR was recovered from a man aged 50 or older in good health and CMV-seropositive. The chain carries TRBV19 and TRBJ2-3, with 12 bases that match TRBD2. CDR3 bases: TGTGCCAGTAGTATCGATCTAGCGGGGGGGCCAGATACGCAGTATTTT. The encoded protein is CASSIDLAGGPDTQYF.